This T cell receptor beta chain is drawn from a study of brain T cells in children with intractable seizures. Study-wide results and caveats: Viral specificity was inferred only from CDR3 similarity; HCMV serostatus was unknown.

Repertoires were generated with immunoSEQ multiplex PCR, while TCRdb's copy carries only in-frame clones and drops some. The sample records 95,000 to 120,000 clones, around 94% being singletons. V dropped 5 bases and J dropped 14; count of bases not matched to a gene: 10. The length of the CDR3 is 15 residues. The germline V gene has CDR1 SEHNR and CDR2 FQNEAQ (reference sequence). In its sample, this clone was seen a few times. Antigen unknown. This receptor was identified in a boy under two years old with hemimegalencephaly and intractable seizures. The chain joins TRBV7-9 to TRBJ1-6; 12 bases match TRBD1. The sample here was peripheral blood, taken at surgery. The CDR3 region is CASSRGTGGQGALHF. The CDR3 region has the DNA TGTGCCAGCAGCCGTGGGACAGGGGGCCAAGGGGCCCTCCACTTT.